The clone carrying this TCR beta chain turned up a few times. Antigen: not known. Trimming took 2 bases from V and 0 from J; bases not matched to a gene: 8. The CDR3 extends over 18 amino acids. This entry belongs to a study of T cell responses to AZD1222 COVID-19 vaccine. Study-level findings and limits: Donor demographics were predominantly white British with a female majority; clonal diversity may be underestimated.

Clones were sequenced by immunoSEQ multiplex PCR, and TCRdb holds only the in-frame ones, with some missing. The sample carries around 170,000 clones, roughly 93% recorded once. The sequencing used peripheral blood, collected on day 0 of AZD1222 vaccination. This clonotype was sampled from an adult in good health. The rearrangement uses TRBV23-1 and TRBJ2-3; 10 bases match TRBD1. TRBV23-1 is treated as an ORF (open reading frame) with a function not yet certain. CDR3 loop: CASSQIRDRGDSTDTQYF. DNA of the CDR3: TGCGCCAGCAGTCAAATCCGGGACAGGGGTGACAGCACAGATACGCAGTATTTT.